The 22 T cell receptor beta chains below come from one sample, sequenced in a study of blood T cell repertoires in COVID-19. TCRdb's table, derived via immunoSEQ multiplex PCR, lists solely in-frame clones and lacks some. Of some 190,000 clones in the sample, about 83% were seen once. Sequencing input: PBMCs or T cells enriched from blood (not recorded which). The receptors shown here come from a man aged 35-49 years with acute COVID-19.

V gene TRBV2 combines with J gene TRBJ2-5; tentative D call: TRBD1 (6 bases). Trimming removed 6 bases at V and 0 bases at J, with 20 bases between. The CDR3 consists of 17 residues. CDR1 is SNHLY and CDR2 is FYNNEI in the germline V gene. Here the CDR3 reads CASRDTQGRRYQETQYF. The DNA of the CDR3 is TGTGCCAGCAGGGACACACAGGGTCGCCGATACCAAGAGACCCAGTACTTC.

The V and J genes are TRBV29-1 and TRBJ2-1, with 10 bases that match TRBD2. Germline assignment: CDR1 SQVTM and CDR2 ANQGSEA. V gave up 0 bases and J gave up 4 bases; unmatched junction bases: 3. This CDR3 is built from 15 residues. This CDR3 is CSVEEVAGGYNEQFF. The CDR3, as DNA: TGCAGCGTTGAAGAGGTAGCGGGAGGATACAATGAGCAGTTCTTC.

This rearrangement joins TRBV28 to TRBJ2-1; TRBD2 matches at 11 bases. Germline-derived CDR1 and CDR2 are MDHEN and SYDVKM. This CDR3 has 16 residues. Trimming cost V 5 bases and J 6 bases; bases outside gene matches: 9. The CDR3 nucleotides are TGTGCCAGCAGTGGAGCCGGGACTAGCGGATTCAATGAGCAGTTCTTC. It is translated as CASSGAGTSGFNEQFF.

This clone was counted only a few times. This chain links TRBV18 with TRBJ2-2, with D maybe TRBD2 (5 bases). The CDR3 extends over 14 amino acids. Germline loops: CDR1 KGHSH, CDR2 LQKENI. V dropped 3 bases and J dropped 4 bases, with 9 bases sitting between them. CDR3 sequence (DNA): TGTGCCAGCTCACCGACGGACTCCACCGGGGAGCTGTTTTTT. Its translation: CASSPTDSTGELFF.

The chain carries TRBV7-2 and TRBJ2-4; 9 positions agree with TRBD1. CDR3 length equals 16 residues. Germline V gene data show CDR1 as SGHTA and CDR2 as FQGNSA. Trimming took 1 base from V and 6 from J; bases not matched to a gene: 7. CDR3 sequence: CASSLGWTGAGNIQYF. The CDR3 region has the DNA TGTGCCAGCAGCTTAGGGTGGACAGGGGCGGGAAACATTCAGTACTTC.

This clone was counted between two and nine times. The chain uses TRBV19 and TRBJ2-7, with 7 positions matching TRBD1. CDR3 length: 17 amino acids. Germline V gives CDR1 LNHDA, CDR2 SQIVND (reference sequence). Trimming removed 2 bases from V and 2 bases from J; junction bases left unmatched: 12. In nucleotides, the CDR3 is TGTGCCAGTAGTATACGATTTCTGGGGACAGATGCCTACGAGCAGTACTTC. Translation: CASSIRFLGTDAYEQYF.

J is TRBJ2-7 and V is TRBV3-1 (or the pseudogene TRBV3-2), with D possibly being TRBD1 (6 bases). Per germline, CDR1 LGHDT and CDR2 YNNKEL (reference sequence). The CDR3 covers 14 residues. V was shortened by 3 bases and J by 5 bases, with 14 bases between the two germline ends. This CDR3 reads CASSHLDSFNEQYF. CDR3 nucleotides: TGTGCCAGCAGCCACCTGGACAGCTTTAACGAGCAGTACTTC.

The chain links TRBV27 to TRBJ1-2, with 7 positions matching TRBD1. Germline trimming cut 4 bases from V and 3 bases from J; bases unmatched to any gene: 14. The V gene's germline CDR1 is MNHEY and CDR2 SMNVEV (reference sequence). This CDR3 has 17 residues. CDR3 nucleotides: TGTGCCAGCAGTTCCACAACGACAGGGTACTTTGACTATGGCTACACCTTC. This codes for CASSSTTTGYFDYGYTF.

The V gene is TRBV6-5, the J gene TRBJ2-3; a possible D gene is TRBD1 (5 bases). The V and J ends lost 4 bases and 3 bases respectively, with 11 bases between them. CDR1 and CDR2 (germline): MNHEY, SVGAGI. This CDR3 contains 14 residues. CDR3: CASSFVGVTDTQYF. Written as DNA, the CDR3 is TGTGCCAGCAGTTTTGTAGGGGTAACAGATACGCAGTATTTT.

The chain couples TRBV5-1 to TRBJ2-5, with 15 bases aligning to TRBD2. This CDR3 is built from 18 residues. Germline CDR1 SGHRS, CDR2 YFSETQ. The V segment lost 4 bases and the J segment 5 bases; nucleotides outside the gene matches: 12. Here the CDR3 DNA reads TGCGCCAGCAGCGAAGGACCGGGACTAGCGGGAGGCGGCGAGACCCAGTACTTC. Translated, it gives CASSEGPGLAGGGETQYF.

The rearrangement links TRBV14 to TRBJ1-1, with TRBD1 as a possible D gene (5 bases). The CDR3 covers 15 residues. The ends were cut back, 0 bases at V and 5 bases at J, with 13 bases in the middle. Germline V lookup: CDR1 SGHDN, CDR2 FVKESK. For the CDR3, the DNA is TGTGCCAGCAGCCAAGACAGAGGGGAGGGAACTGAAGCTTTCTTT. This sequence encodes CASSQDRGEGTEAFF. The full variable domain, its missing parts supplied by reference TRBV14 and TRBJ1-1, is EAGVTQFPSHSVIEKGQTVTLRCDPISGHDNLYWYRRVMGKEIKFLLHFVKESKQDESGMPNNRFLAERTGGTYSTLKVQPAELEDSGVYFCASSQDRGEGTEAFFGQGTRLTVV.

CDR3 sequence (DNA): TGTGCCAGCAGTTATTCCCCGACAGGGGCAGGGGAAAAACTGTTTTTT. Amino acid sequence: CASSYSPTGAGEKLFF. The chain employs TRBV6-5 and TRBJ1-4; 8 positions agree with TRBD1. The CDR3 runs to 16 residues. CDR1 is MNHEY, CDR2 SVGAGI, per germline. V was clipped by 3 bases and J by 8 bases; unmatched bases: 11.

This clone was seen only a few times. The J gene is TRBJ1-2, the V gene TRBV18; TRBD1 aligns across 8 bases. With 3 bases clipped from V and 1 base from J, the junction kept 7 bases outside the gene matches. The germline CDR1 and CDR2 sequences are KGHSH and LQKENI. This CDR3 spans 16 amino acids. For the CDR3, the DNA is TGTGCCAGCTCACCCCTCTCGACAGGGGATAACTATGGCTACACCTTC. Translated: CASSPLSTGDNYGYTF.

The chain uses TRBV13 and TRBJ2-4; 10 bases are a match to TRBD2. This CDR3 contains 15 residues. From germline, CDR1 is PRHDT and CDR2 FYEKMQ (reference sequence). V lost 5 bases and J lost 6; bases outside the gene matches: 7. Written as DNA, the CDR3 is TGTGCCAGCAGCGGACTAGCGGAGCTTGGAAACATTCAGTACTTC. This gives the protein CASSGLAELGNIQYF.

The genes are TRBV3-1 (or the pseudogene TRBV3-2) and TRBJ2-2, with 8 bases fitting TRBD2. V lost 3 bases to trimming and J lost 2 bases; unmatched junction nucleotides: 2. The V gene's germline CDR1 is LGHDT and CDR2 YNNKEL (reference sequence). The CDR3 contains 15 residues. CDR3 loop: CASSHGLANTGELFF. CDR3 nucleotides: TGTGCCAGCAGCCATGGACTAGCCAACACCGGGGAGCTGTTTTTT.

This rearrangement joins TRBV19 to TRBJ1-2; D gene unclear. Trimming shortened V by 2 bases and J by 4 bases, and 14 bases separated the two germline ends. Per the germline V gene, CDR1 is LNHDA and CDR2 is SQIVND (reference sequence). This CDR3 has 15 amino acids. The CDR3 region has the DNA TGTGCCAGTAGTATATCGTCCGCCACACCCTATGGCTACACCTTC. Translated: CASSISSATPYGYTF. Variable domain in full (rest from reference TRBV19 and TRBJ1-2): DGGITQSPKYLFRKEGQNVTLSCEQNLNHDAMYWYRQDPGQGLRLIYYSQIVNDFQKGDIAEGYSVSREKKESFPLTVTSAQKNPTAFYLCASSISSATPYGYTFGSGTRLTVV.

Regarding this clone: Germline is not matched at one junction end, which may reflect a read error. The chain employs TRBV14 and TRBJ1-4; 8 bases align to TRBD1. The CDR3 runs to 14 residues. Germline loops: CDR1 SGHDN, CDR2 FVKESK. CDR3 loop: CASSEEDRVEKLFF. CDR3 bases: TGTGCCAGCAGCGAAGAGGACAGGGTCGAAAAACTGTTTTTT. The variable domain in full, completed from reference TRBV14 and TRBJ1-4, reads EAGVTQFPSHSVIEKGQTVTLRCDPISGHDNLYWYRRVMGKEIKFLLHFVKESKQDESGMPNNRFLAERTGGTYSTLKVQPAELEDSGVYFCASSEEDRVEKLFFGSGTQLSVL.

The V and J genes are TRBV4-1 and TRBJ1-1; tentative D call: TRBD1 (5 bases). The V end was cut by 0 bases, the J end by 2 bases, with 10 bases between. The germline V gene has CDR1 MGHRA and CDR2 YSYEKL. This CDR3 is built from 15 residues. CDR3 loop: CASSQDGQGNTEAFF. The DNA for the CDR3 is TGCGCCAGCAGCCAAGACGGGCAGGGAAACACTGAAGCTTTCTTT.

This chain joins TRBV13 and TRBJ1-1, with D tentatively TRBD1 (5 bases). V shed 3 bases and J shed 1 base, with 9 bases lying between them. CDR3 length equals 14 residues. Germline V gene data show CDR1 as PRHDT and CDR2 as FYEKMQ (reference sequence). CDR3 residues: CASSFDRENTEAFF. In nucleotides, the CDR3 is TGTGCCAGCAGCTTCGACAGAGAGAACACTGAAGCTTTCTTT.

This clone was seen only a few times. This chain joins TRBV2 and TRBJ2-2; 11 nucleotides match TRBD1. The CDR3 contains 15 residues. The V gene's germline CDR1 is SNHLY and CDR2 FYNNEI. V lost 8 bases to trimming and J lost 6 bases; unmatched junction nucleotides: 8. CDR3: CASEQGGQGAGELFF. CDR3 DNA: TGTGCCAGCGAACAGGGGGGACAGGGGGCCGGGGAGCTGTTTTTT.

The rearrangement uses TRBV6-2 or TRBV6-3 and TRBJ2-7; 7 nucleotides line up with TRBD2. This CDR3 has 18 residues. In germline, CDR1 is MNHEY, CDR2 SVGEGT. Losses at the gene ends were 7 bases for V and 0 bases for J; bases not matched to a gene: 18. The CDR3 spells CASTPSARAGLSSYEQYF. The CDR3 DNA follows: TGTGCCAGCACCCCTTCCGCCCGAGCGGGACTGAGCTCCTACGAGCAGTACTTC.

This rearrangement joins TRBV7-3 to TRBJ2-3, with 8 bases that match TRBD1. From germline, CDR1 is SGHTA and CDR2 FQGTGA. The CDR3 covers 17 residues. J was trimmed by 6 bases and V by 6 bases; bases with no gene match: 17. CDR3 amino acids: CASSGTPGTGQADTQYF. The CDR3 DNA follows: TGTGCCAGCAGTGGAACTCCCGGGACAGGACAAGCGGATACGCAGTATTTT.